This TCR beta chain emerged from a study of blood T cells in healthy people across ages. Study context: Template switching captured about one barcoded beta molecule per two T cells.

The CDR3 runs to 15 residues. With 5 bases clipped from V and 5 bases from J, the junction kept 9 bases outside the gene matches. Germline CDR1 SEHNR, CDR2 FQNEAQ (reference sequence). Using a J-beta primer mix together with a sample-barcoded 5' primer, a second PCR was run for roughly 6 to 11 cycles. TCRdb recomputed calls from the 5' RACE reads with MiXCR, one row per CDR3 protein. Of over 1,200,000 distinct CDR3 sequences listed, around 55% are singletons. The source material was blood. This sequence joins TRBV7-9 and TRBJ2-3, with 8 bases lining up with TRBD2. The clonotype was recovered from a man aged 18 to 29 in good health. In DNA, the CDR3 is TGTGCCAGCAGCCCCCCGGGGGGGGTGCGAGATACGCAGTATTTT. Its translation is CASSPPGGVRDTQYF. Combining the CDR3 with reference TRBV7-9 and TRBJ2-3 gives the whole variable domain DTGVSQNPRHKITKRGQNVTFRCDPISEHNRLYWYRQTLGQGPEFLTYFQNEAQLEKSRLLSDRFSAERPKGSFSTLEIQRTEQGDSAMYLCASSPPGGVRDTQYFGPGTRLTVL.